This T cell receptor (beta chain) was obtained from a study of T-cell memory formation after mild COVID-19. Overall study context: Largely, TCR clusters stayed within a single donor.

Overall study findings and caveats: CD4+ clones that contracted lay mainly in CM and EM; CD8+ ones lay in EMRA.

Comments on this clonotype: Its antigen remains unknown. One end of the junction fails to match germline, which may point to a read error.

This CDR3 region has 11 residues. CDR1 SGHTS and CDR2 YDEGEE come from the germline V gene. The TCR alpha and TCR beta cDNA libraries, bearing sample barcodes and UMIs, were generated by 5'RACE using constant-segment primers. In TCRdb, the 5' RACE reads were re-called with MiXCR into one record per CDR3 protein. The sample records around 370,000 distinct CDR3 sequences, roughly 21% being singletons. The source material was PBMCs or a T cell subset sorted from them (not recorded which). This sequence joins TRBV5-8 and TRBJ2-7, with TRBD1 matching 7 bases. This TCR came from an adult woman who had mild COVID-19 (a few samples of this study predate the infection). Cell type and time point are not known. CDR3 DNA sequence: TGTGCCAGCAGCTCCCTGGGACAGCGAGACTTC. Protein: CASSSLGQRDF.